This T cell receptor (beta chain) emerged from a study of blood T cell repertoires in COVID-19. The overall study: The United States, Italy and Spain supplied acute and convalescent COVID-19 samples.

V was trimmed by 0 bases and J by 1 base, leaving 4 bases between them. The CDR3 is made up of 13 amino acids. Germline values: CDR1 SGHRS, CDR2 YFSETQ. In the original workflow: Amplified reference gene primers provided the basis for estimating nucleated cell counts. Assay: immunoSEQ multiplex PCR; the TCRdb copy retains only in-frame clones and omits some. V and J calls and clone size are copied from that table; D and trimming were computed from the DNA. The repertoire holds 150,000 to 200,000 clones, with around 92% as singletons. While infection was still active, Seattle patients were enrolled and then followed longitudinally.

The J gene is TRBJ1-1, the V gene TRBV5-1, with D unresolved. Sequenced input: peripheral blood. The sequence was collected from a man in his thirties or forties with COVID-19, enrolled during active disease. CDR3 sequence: CASSLARNTEAFF. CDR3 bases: TGCGCCAGCAGCTTGGCGCGGAACACTGAAGCTTTCTTT.